This T cell receptor (beta chain) is from a study of T cell responses to AZD1222 COVID-19 vaccine. Study-wide findings and caveats: Following two doses of AZD1222, Spike-specific TCR breadth and depth rose.

Data came from immunoSEQ multiplex PCR; TCRdb stores just in-frame clones and leaves some out. The sample carries 90,000 to 150,000 clones, 88% recorded once. The CDR3 runs 15 residues. Germline CDR1 and CDR2: MNHEY and SVGAGI. With 4 bases removed from V and 4 bases from J, the gap between germline ends came to 16 bases. For this clone: What it binds is not known.

Sequencing was performed on peripheral blood, taken on day 0 of AZD1222 vaccination. The chain links TRBV6-5 to TRBJ2-5, with D possibly matching TRBD2 (6 bases). This TCR came from an adult in good health. The CDR3 region is CASSSPSHGGETQYF. The CDR3 nucleotides read TGTGCCAGCAGTTCCCCGAGTCACGGGGGAGAGACCCAGTACTTC.